This is a list of T cell receptor beta chains from one sample in a study of T cell clones after liver transplantation. Assay used: immunoSEQ multiplex PCR; TCRdb lists only in-frame clones, some missing. The table includes tens of thousands of clones, about 82% detected once. The sequences come from CD4+ T cells from blood, collected approximately 3.5 years after liver transplant. The receptors originated from a human patient who received a liver transplant. The graft donor may have contributed some T cells. Both conserved end residues are part of each CDR3. The D gene is left open where the match is weak. Clone size is not always given. Where it is, it says once, few, many or a class for expanded clones.

>TRBJ1-3|-|TRBV5-4|TRBD1
CASSIGQGASGNTIYF
TGTGCCAGCAGCATCGGACAGGGGGCCTCTGGAAACACCATATATTTT
>TRBJ1-5|-|TRBV19|-
CASSIGFWGGRSSNQPQHF
TGTGCCAGTAGTATAGGATTTTGGGGGGGAAGAAGTAGCAATCAGCCCCAGCATTTT
>TRBJ1-4|-|TRBV2|-
CASRVQGAGINEKLFF
TGTGCCAGCAGGGTACAGGGCGCGGGTATTAATGAAAAACTGTTTTTT
>TRBJ2-5|-|TRBV27|TRBD2
CASRKLAGPQETQYF
TGTGCCAGCAGAAAACTAGCGGGGCCCCAAGAGACCCAGTACTTC
>TRBJ2-5|-|TRBV4-1|-
CASSRRYQETQYF
TGCGCCAGCAGCCGCAGGTACCAAGAGACCCAGTACTTC
>TRBJ2-1|few|TRBV7-9|TRBD2
CASSSGLAEGNEQFF
TGTGCCAGCAGCTCGGGGCTAGCGGAGGGGAATGAGCAGTTCTTC
>TRBJ1-1|-|TRBV19|-
CASSIETAVGDTEAFF
TGTGCCAGTAGTATAGAGACGGCGGTAGGGGACACTGAAGCTTTCTTT
>TRBJ2-1|-|TRBV28|-
CASNGQGFYNEQFF
TGTGCCAGCAATGGGCAGGGATTCTACAATGAGCAGTTCTTC
>TRBJ2-7|-|TRBV6-6|TRBD1
CASSYGTDSFEQYF
TGTGCCAGCAGTTACGGGACAGATAGCTTCGAGCAGTACTTC
>TRBJ2-7|-|TRBV27|-
CASSLSLSSYEQYF
TGTGCCAGCAGTCTTAGCCTGAGCTCCTACGAGCAGTACTTC
>TRBJ2-3|-|TRBV7-6|TRBD2
CASSTTSGRTDTQYF
TGTGCCAGCAGCACCACTAGCGGACGCACAGATACGCAGTATTTT
>TRBJ1-1|-|TRBV2|TRBD1
CASSGDRGTEAFF
TGTGCCAGCAGTGGGGACAGGGGCACTGAAGCTTTCTTT
>TRBJ2-3|-|TRBV14|TRBD2
CASSQRLAGILDTQYF
TGTGCCAGCAGCCAAAGACTAGCGGGAATCTTAGATACGCAGTATTTT
>TRBJ2-1|-|TRBV2|-
CASGGTEQFF
TGTGCCAGCGGTGGGACCGAGCAGTTCTTC
>TRBJ2-7|few|TRBV23-1|-
CASKRAGQGGYEQYF
TGCGCCAGCAAGAGAGCCGGGCAGGGGGGCTACGAGCAGTACTTC
>TRBJ2-3|once|TRBV5-1|TRBD1
CASSSGTGGYRTDTQYF
TGCGCCAGCAGCTCTGGGACAGGGGGCTATCGCACAGATACGCAGTATTTT
>TRBJ1-2|-|TRBV28|-
CASSFLRQSSDGYTF
TGTGCCAGCAGTTTCCTAAGACAAAGCTCAGACGGCTACACCTTC
>TRBJ1-2|-|TRBV19|-
CASSPHLWGEGYTF
TGTGCCAGTAGTCCCCACCTTTGGGGTGAAGGCTACACCTTC
>TRBJ2-1|-|TRBV29-1|-
CSVESVSASSYNEQFF
TGCAGCGTTGAATCTGTAAGCGCGAGCTCCTACAATGAGCAGTTCTTC
>TRBJ2-2|once|TRBV7-6|-
CASSATGSRTGELFF
TGTGCCAGCAGCGCTACAGGGTCCCGGACCGGGGAGCTGTTTTTT
>TRBJ2-7|-|TRBV6-5|TRBD2
CASRGYSAREHEQYF
TGTGCCAGCAGGGGTTACAGTGCGCGGGAGCACGAGCAGTACTTC
>TRBJ2-7|-|TRBV29-1|TRBD1
CSASPGQGYEQYF
TGCAGCGCTTCACCGGGACAGGGATACGAGCAGTACTTC